The entry below describes one TCR beta chain. Its target is not known. The CDR3 consists of 17 residues. Germline V lookup: CDR1 SGHRS, CDR2 YFSETQ. With 6 bases clipped from V and 2 bases from J, the junction kept 13 bases outside the gene matches. This record comes from a study of beta chain features in type 1 diabetes. The study's findings and limits: The study found moderately but significantly shorter TCRB CDR3s in all four CD4+ subsets of Type 1 diabetes patients.

The whole isolated RNA underwent reverse transcription, so sequencing captured expressed TCRB transcripts. It was found that naive, central memory and regulatory T cell samples averaged approximately 3.9 million reads. Using immunoSEQ multiplex PCR, the repertoire was profiled, and TCRdb retains in-frame clones only, with some absent. This table has 900,000 or so clones, roughly 16% appearing once. The source material was naive CD4+ T cells from blood. This sequence originates from a woman aged 18-29 years in good health. The chain links TRBV5-1 to TRBJ2-3, with TRBD2 identical over 9 bases. CDR3 nucleotide sequence: TGCGCCAGCACCCCTCTCATCGGACTAGCGAACACAGATACGCAGTATTTT. Translation: CASTPLIGLANTDTQYF. The entire variable domain, with the rest obtained from reference TRBV5-1 and TRBJ2-3, is as follows: KAGVTQTPRYLIKTRGQQVTLSCSPISGHRSVSWYQQTPGQGLQFLFEYFSETQRNKGNFPGRFSGRQFSNSRSEMNVSTLELGDSALYLCASTPLIGLANTDTQYFGPGTRLTVL.